The T cell receptor beta chain under discussion was sequenced for a study of shared clonotypes between healthy human individuals. CDR3 length: 14 amino acids. V was trimmed by 6 bases and J by 2 bases, leaving 14 bases between them. The germline V gene has CDR1 LGHNA and CDR2 YNFKEQ. This clone was counted a few times. Measured with immunoSEQ multiplex PCR; TCRdb has only the in-frame clones, and not every one. The sample carries about 1.1 million clones, approximately 80% recorded once. Sequenced sample: memory CD4+ T cells from PBMCs. The subset was: CD45RA-negative fraction. This TCR came from a man younger than 35 in good health. Some clones in this sample may be carry-over from other donors' samples. V usage is TRBV4-2 and J usage is TRBJ2-7, with D perhaps assigned TRBD1 or TRBD2 (7 bases each). CDR3 protein: CASSRAGGAYEQYF. In nucleotides, the CDR3 is TGTGCCAGCAGTAGGGCAGGGGGGGCCTACGAGCAGTACTTC.